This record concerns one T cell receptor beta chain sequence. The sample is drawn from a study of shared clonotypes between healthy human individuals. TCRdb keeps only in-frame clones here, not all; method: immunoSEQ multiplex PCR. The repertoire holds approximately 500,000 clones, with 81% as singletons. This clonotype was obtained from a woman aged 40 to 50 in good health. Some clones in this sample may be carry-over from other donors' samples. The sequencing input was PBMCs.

The chain's CDR3 is CASSSPGLNEQFF. DNA of the CDR3: TGTGCCAGCAGTTCCCCCGGACTCAATGAGCAGTTCTTC. J is TRBJ2-1 and V is TRBV6-5; TRBD2 might be the D (5 bases). In germline, CDR1 is MNHEY, CDR2 SVGAGI. Trimming stripped 4 bases from V and 6 bases from J, with 10 bases between. This CDR3 has 13 residues.